This T cell receptor beta chain was sequenced during a study of cytomegalovirus exposure and HLA in healthy donors. This clone has only a few counts. What it binds is not known. Study-wide points: The classifier was said to identify cytomegalovirus status with high specificity and sensitivity. Being productive about 90% or about 30% of the time was typical of most TCR beta V segments in an earlier analysis. The authors confirmed in vitro that three CMV-associated chains were specific for CMV antigens.

Trimming cost V 4 bases and J 4 bases, with 19 bases left between them. CDR1 is SNHLY, CDR2 FYNNEI, per germline. The CDR3 spans 16 residues. PCR amplification relied on 60 Vbeta primers (plus 13 Jbeta primers). Repertoires were generated with immunoSEQ multiplex PCR, while TCRdb's copy carries only in-frame clones and drops some. Here the sample spans 150,000 to 200,000 clones, around 87% being singletons. The origin of this receptor is a woman aged 18-29 years in good health and CMV-seronegative. Material: PBMCs. V and J are TRBV2 and TRBJ2-5; maybe TRBD2 (5 bases). CDR3 region: CASSGTRTGRGETQYF. CDR3 DNA sequence: TGTGCCAGCAGTGGAACGAGGACTGGACGAGGAGAGACCCAGTACTTC.